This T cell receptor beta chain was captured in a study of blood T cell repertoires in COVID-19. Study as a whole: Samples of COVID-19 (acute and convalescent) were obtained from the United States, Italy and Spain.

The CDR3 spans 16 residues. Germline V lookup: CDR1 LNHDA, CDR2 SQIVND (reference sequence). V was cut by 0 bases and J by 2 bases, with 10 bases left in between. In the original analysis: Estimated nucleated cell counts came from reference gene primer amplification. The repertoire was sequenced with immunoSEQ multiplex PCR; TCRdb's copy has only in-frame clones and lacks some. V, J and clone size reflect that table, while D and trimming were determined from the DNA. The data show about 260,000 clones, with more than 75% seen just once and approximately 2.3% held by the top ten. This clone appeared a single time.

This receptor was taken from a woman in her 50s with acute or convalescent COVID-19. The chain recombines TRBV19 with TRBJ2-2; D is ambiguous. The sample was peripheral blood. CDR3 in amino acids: CASSIDPRVNTGELFF. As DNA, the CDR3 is TGTGCCAGTAGTATAGACCCTCGGGTTAACACCGGGGAGCTGTTTTTT.